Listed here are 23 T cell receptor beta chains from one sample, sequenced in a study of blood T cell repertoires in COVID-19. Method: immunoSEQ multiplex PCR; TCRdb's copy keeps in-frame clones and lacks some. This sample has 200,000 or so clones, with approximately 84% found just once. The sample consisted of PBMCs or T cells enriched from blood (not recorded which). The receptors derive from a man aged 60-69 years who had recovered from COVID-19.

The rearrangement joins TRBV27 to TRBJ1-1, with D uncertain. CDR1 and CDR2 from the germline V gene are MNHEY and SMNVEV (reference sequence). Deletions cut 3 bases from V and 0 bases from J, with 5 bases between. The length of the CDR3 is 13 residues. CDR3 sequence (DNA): TGTGCCAGCAGTTTCTCAGTGAACACTGAAGCTTTCTTT. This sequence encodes CASSFSVNTEAFF.

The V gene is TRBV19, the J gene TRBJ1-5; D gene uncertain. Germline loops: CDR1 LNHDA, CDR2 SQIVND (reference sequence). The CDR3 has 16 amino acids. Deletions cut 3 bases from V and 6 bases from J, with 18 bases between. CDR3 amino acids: CASSIIPPRGRQPQHF. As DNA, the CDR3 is TGTGCCAGTAGTATCATCCCCCCGAGAGGTCGTCAGCCCCAGCATTTT. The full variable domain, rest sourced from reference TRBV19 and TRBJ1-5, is DGGITQSPKYLFRKEGQNVTLSCEQNLNHDAMYWYRQDPGQGLRLIYYSQIVNDFQKGDIAEGYSVSREKKESFPLTVTSAQKNPTAFYLCASSIIPPRGRQPQHFGDGTRLSIL.

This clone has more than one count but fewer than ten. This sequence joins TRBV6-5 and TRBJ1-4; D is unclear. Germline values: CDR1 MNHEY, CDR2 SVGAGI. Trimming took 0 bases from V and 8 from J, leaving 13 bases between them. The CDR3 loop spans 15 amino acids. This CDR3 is CASSYSFRAGEKLFF. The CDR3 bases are TGTGCCAGCAGTTACTCGTTCAGAGCAGGAGAAAAACTGTTTTTT.

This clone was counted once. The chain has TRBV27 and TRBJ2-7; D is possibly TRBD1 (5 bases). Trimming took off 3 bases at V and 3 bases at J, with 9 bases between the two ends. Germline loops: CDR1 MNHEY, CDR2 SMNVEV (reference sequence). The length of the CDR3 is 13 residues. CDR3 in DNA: TGTGCCAGCAGTTTCCGACAGAACTACGAGCAGTACTTC. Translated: CASSFRQNYEQYF.

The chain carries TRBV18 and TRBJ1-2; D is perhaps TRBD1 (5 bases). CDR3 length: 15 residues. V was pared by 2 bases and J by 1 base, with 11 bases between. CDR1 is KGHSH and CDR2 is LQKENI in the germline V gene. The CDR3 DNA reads TGTGCCAGCTCACCAACACAGGAATTTAACTATGGCTACACCTTC. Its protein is CASSPTQEFNYGYTF.

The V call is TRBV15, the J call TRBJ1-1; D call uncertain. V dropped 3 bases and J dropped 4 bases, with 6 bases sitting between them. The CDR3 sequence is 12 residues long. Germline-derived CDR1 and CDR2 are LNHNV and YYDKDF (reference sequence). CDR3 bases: TGTGCCACCAGCAGTAGAGGCACTGAAGCTTTCTTT. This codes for CATSSRGTEAFF.

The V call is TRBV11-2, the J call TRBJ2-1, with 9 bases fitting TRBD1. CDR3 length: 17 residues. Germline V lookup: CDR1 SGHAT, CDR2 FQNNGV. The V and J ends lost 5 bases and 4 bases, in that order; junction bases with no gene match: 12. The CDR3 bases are TGTGCCAGCAGCCAAGGACTTCCGGGACAGGGTTACAATGAGCAGTTCTTC. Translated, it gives CASSQGLPGQGYNEQFF.

CDR3 sequence reads: CASSPDPPRTQYF. The CDR3 region has the DNA TGTGCCAGCAGTCCTGACCCCCCTAGGACCCAGTACTTC. The chain uses TRBV12-3 or TRBV12-4 and TRBJ2-5, with D uncertain. V shed 5 bases and J shed 7 bases, with 14 bases lying between them. The CDR3 length is 13 residues.

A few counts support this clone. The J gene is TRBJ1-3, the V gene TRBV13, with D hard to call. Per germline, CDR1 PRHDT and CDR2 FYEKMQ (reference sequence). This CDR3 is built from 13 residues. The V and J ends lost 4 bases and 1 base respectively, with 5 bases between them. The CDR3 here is CASSSVSGNTIYF. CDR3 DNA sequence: TGTGCCAGCAGCTCGGTTTCTGGAAACACCATATATTTT.

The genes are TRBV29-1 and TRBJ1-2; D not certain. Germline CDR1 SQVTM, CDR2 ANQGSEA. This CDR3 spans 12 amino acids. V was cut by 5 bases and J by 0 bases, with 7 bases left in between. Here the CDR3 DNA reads TGCAGCGTTTCTGCAGCTAACTATGGCTACACCTTC. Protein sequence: CSVSAANYGYTF.

The chain's CDR3 is CASSQRVDRGSGNTIYF. The CDR3 DNA sequence: TGCGCCAGCAGTCAAAGGGTGGACAGGGGATCTGGAAACACCATATATTTT. The gene calls are TRBV23-1 and TRBJ1-3; 9 nucleotides match TRBD1. TRBV23-1 counts as an open reading frame of uncertain function. The CDR3 is 17 amino acids. With 2 bases clipped from V and 1 base from J, the junction kept 6 bases outside the gene matches.

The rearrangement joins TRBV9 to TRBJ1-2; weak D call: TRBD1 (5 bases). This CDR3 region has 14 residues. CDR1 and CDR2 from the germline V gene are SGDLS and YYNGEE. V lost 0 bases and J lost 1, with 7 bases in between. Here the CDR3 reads CASSVAGVNYGYTF. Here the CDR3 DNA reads TGTGCCAGCAGCGTAGCGGGGGTTAACTATGGCTACACCTTC.

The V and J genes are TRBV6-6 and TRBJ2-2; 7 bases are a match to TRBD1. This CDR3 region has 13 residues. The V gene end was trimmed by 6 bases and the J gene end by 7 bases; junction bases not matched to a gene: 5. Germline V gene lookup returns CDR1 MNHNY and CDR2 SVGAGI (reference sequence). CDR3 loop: CASRETGIGELFF. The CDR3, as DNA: TGTGCCAGCAGGGAGACAGGGATCGGGGAGCTGTTTTTT.

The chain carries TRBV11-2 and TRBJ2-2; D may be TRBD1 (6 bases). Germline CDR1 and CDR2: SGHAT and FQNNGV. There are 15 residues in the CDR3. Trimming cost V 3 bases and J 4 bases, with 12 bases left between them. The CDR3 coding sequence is TGTGCCAGCAGCTTGCAGGGGTTGGTCACCGGGGAGCTGTTTTTT. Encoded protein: CASSLQGLVTGELFF.

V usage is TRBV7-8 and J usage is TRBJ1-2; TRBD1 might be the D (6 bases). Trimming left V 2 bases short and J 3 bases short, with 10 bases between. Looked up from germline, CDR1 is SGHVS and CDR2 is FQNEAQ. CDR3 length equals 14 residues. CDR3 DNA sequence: TGTGCCAGCAGCTTAACGGACAGCGACTATGGCTACACCTTC. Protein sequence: CASSLTDSDYGYTF.

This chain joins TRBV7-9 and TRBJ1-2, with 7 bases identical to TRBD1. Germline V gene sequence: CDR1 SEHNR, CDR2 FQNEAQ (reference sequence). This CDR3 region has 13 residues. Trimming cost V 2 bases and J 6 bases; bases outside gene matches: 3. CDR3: CASSLNRGDGYTF. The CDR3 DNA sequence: TGTGCCAGCAGCTTAAACAGGGGAGATGGCTACACCTTC.

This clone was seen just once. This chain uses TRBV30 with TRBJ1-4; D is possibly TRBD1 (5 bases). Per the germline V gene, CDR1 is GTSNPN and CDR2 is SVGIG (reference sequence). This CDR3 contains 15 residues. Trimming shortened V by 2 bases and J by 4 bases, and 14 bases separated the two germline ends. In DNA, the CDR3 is TGTGCCTGGAGTCTAGGGGATTTTATTAATGAAAAACTGTTTTTT. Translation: CAWSLGDFINEKLFF.

In nucleotides, the CDR3 is TGTGCCAGCAGTTATAGGGGGAGCTCCTACAATGAGCAGTTCTTC. Its protein product is CASSYRGSSYNEQFF. The genes are TRBV11-3 and TRBJ2-1; D might be TRBD1 (6 bases). This CDR3 region has 15 residues. V lost 6 bases and J 0 bases, leaving 12 bases between the germline ends. Per the germline V gene, CDR1 is SGHNT and CDR2 is YENEEA.

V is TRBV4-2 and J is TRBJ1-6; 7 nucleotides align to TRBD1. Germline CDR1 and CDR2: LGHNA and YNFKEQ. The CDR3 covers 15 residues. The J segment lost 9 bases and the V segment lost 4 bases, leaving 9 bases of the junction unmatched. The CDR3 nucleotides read TGTGCCAGCAGCCCCAAGACAGGGATTCGTTCACCCCTCCACTTT. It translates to CASSPKTGIRSPLHF.

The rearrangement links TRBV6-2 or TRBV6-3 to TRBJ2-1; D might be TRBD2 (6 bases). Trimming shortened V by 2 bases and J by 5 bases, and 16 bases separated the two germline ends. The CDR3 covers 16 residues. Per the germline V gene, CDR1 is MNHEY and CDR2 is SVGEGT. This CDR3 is CASSYLIGTGDNEQFF. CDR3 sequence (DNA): TGTGCCAGCAGTTACCTCATCGGTACGGGGGACAATGAGCAGTTCTTC.

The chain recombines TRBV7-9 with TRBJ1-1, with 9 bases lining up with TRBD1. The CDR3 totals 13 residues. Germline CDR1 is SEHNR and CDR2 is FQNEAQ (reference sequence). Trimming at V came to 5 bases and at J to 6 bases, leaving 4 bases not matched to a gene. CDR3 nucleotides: TGTGCCAGCAGCAGGGACAGGGAATCTGAAGCTTTCTTT. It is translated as CASSRDRESEAFF. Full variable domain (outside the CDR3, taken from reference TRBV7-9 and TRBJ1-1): DTGVSQNPRHKITKRGQNVTFRCDPISEHNRLYWYRQTLGQGPEFLTYFQNEAQLEKSRLLSDRFSAERPKGSFSTLEIQRTEQGDSAMYLCASSRDRESEAFFGQGTRLTVV.

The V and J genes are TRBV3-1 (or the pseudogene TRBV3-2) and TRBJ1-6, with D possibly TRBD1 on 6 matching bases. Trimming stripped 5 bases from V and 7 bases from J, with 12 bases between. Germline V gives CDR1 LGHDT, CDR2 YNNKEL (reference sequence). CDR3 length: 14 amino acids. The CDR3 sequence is CASSTGIVNSPLHF. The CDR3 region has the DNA TGTGCCAGCAGCACAGGGATCGTCAATTCACCCCTCCACTTT.

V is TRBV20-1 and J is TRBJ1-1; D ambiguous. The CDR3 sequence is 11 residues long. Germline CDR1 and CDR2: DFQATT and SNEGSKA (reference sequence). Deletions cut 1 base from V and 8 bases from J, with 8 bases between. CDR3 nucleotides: TGCAGTGCTAGAGCAGGTTCCGAAGCTTTCTTT. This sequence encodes CSARAGSEAFF.